This TCR beta chain was retrieved from a study of cytomegalovirus exposure and HLA in healthy donors. Findings and caveats of the study: The availability of immune exposure information extended only to CMV serostatus.

A word on this clone: Its antigen is unidentified.

This CDR3 contains 13 residues. Germline loops: CDR1 SNHLY, CDR2 FYNNEI. The V end lost 4 bases, the J end lost 3 bases, and 7 bases lay between the germline ends. Primers: 60 Vbeta forward and 13 Jbeta reverse. Assay: immunoSEQ multiplex PCR; the TCRdb copy retains only in-frame clones and omits some. The repertoire has about 140,000 clones, roughly two thirds of them found once; the top ten carry around 1.9%. This receptor was taken from a male donor in good health and CMV-seronegative. The rearrangement uses TRBV2 and TRBJ1-5; TRBD1 is a possible D gene (5 bases). The sample was PBMCs. CDR3 sequence: CASSGDYNQPQHF. The CDR3 DNA sequence: TGTGCCAGCAGTGGGGACTACAATCAGCCCCAGCATTTT.